These T cell receptor beta chains were read from a single sample in a study of blood T cell repertoires in COVID-19. Profiled with immunoSEQ multiplex PCR; TCRdb holds only in-frame clones, not every one. The sample carries 62,000 or so clones, 75% to 90% recorded once. Sequenced: peripheral blood. The source is a man in his forties or fifties with active COVID-19. Each CDR3 is given with its conserved first and last residue. A D gene is named only where the DNA matches it firmly. Clone size appears in some rows only: once, few, many, or a class for an expanded clone.

v_gene,d_gene,abundance,j_gene,CDR3aa,CDR3nt
TRBV5-1,TRBD1,NA,TRBJ1-2,CASSSTGTVFRRTF,TGCGCCAGCAGCTCCACCGGGACAGTCTTTCGTCGGACCTTC
TRBV2,NA,NA,TRBJ1-6,CASTRAGGGSSPLHF,TGTGCCAGCACCCGAGCCGGGGGTGGTAGTTCACCCCTCCACTTT
TRBV18,NA,NA,TRBJ2-3,CASSPSRSDTQYF,TGTGCCAGCTCACCCTCCAGGTCAGATACGCAGTATTTT
TRBV9,TRBD2,NA,TRBJ2-6,CASSARTSGGSGANVLTF,TGTGCCAGCAGCGCCCGGACTAGCGGGGGGTCTGGGGCCAACGTCCTGACTTTC
TRBV6-5,NA,NA,TRBJ2-1,CASSRQESPVREQFF,TGTGCCAGCAGCCGACAGGAGTCACCAGTTCGAGAGCAGTTCTTC
TRBV7-2,NA,NA,TRBJ2-7,CASSARTYSYEQYF,TGTGCCAGCAGCGCCAGGACATATTCCTACGAGCAGTACTTC
TRBV7-9,NA,NA,TRBJ1-6,CASSLREDHNSPLHF,TGTGCCAGCAGCTTAAGGGAGGACCATAATTCACCCCTCCACTTT
TRBV15,TRBD1,NA,TRBJ2-7,CATGTGNSYEQYF,TGTGCCACCGGGACAGGTAATTCCTACGAGCAGTACTTC
TRBV19,TRBD1,NA,TRBJ1-2,CASSSTGTGYGYTF,TGTGCCAGTAGTTCCACCGGGACAGGGTACGGCTACACCTTC
TRBV5-1,NA,NA,TRBJ2-6,CASSPRGTGANVLTF,TGCGCCAGCAGCCCCCGGGGTACTGGGGCCAACGTCCTGACTTTC
TRBV7-2,NA,NA,TRBJ2-6,CASRTAGANVLTF,TGTGCCAGCAGGACAGCCGGGGCCAACGTCCTGACTTTC
TRBV9,NA,NA,TRBJ2-1,CASSLLYNEQFF,TGTGCCAGCAGCCTCCTCTACAATGAGCAGTTCTTC
TRBV15,TRBD1,NA,TRBJ2-3,CATGDRASSTDTQYF,TGTGCCACCGGGGACAGGGCGTCTAGCACAGATACGCAGTATTTT
TRBV2,NA,once,TRBJ1-1,CASSGSTGSHMNTEAFF,TGTGCCAGCAGCGGAAGCACAGGGTCTCACATGAACACTGAAGCTTTCTTT
TRBV6-2/TRBV6-3,NA,NA,TRBJ2-1,CASSSGEDYNEQFF,TGTGCCAGCAGCTCAGGGGAAGATTACAATGAGCAGTTCTTC
TRBV6-5,NA,NA,TRBJ2-2,CASSPTHTGELFF,TGTGCCAGCAGCCCCACACACACCGGGGAGCTGTTTTTT
TRBV2,TRBD2,NA,TRBJ2-7,CASSEAGGPYEQYF,TGTGCCAGCAGTGAGGCGGGGGGCCCCTACGAGCAGTACTTC
TRBV5-1,TRBD1,NA,TRBJ2-7,CASSGAGTGGSGYEQYF,TGCGCCAGCAGCGGGGCCGGGACAGGGGGATCGGGATACGAGCAGTACTTC
TRBV30,TRBD1,medium-sized,TRBJ1-2,CAWVTGVGYGYTF,TGTGCCTGGGTTACAGGGGTCGGCTATGGCTACACCTTC
TRBV9,NA,NA,TRBJ2-1,CASSVVGGSFDEQFF,TGTGCCAGCAGCGTAGTGGGGGGATCCTTCGATGAGCAGTTCTTC
TRBV12-3/TRBV12-4,NA,NA,TRBJ2-3,CASNLQGTDTQYF,TGTGCCAGCAACCTACAGGGCACAGATACGCAGTATTTT
TRBV5-4,NA,NA,TRBJ1-1,CASRDRTEAFF,TGTGCCAGCAGAGACAGGACTGAAGCTTTCTTT
TRBV7-2,NA,NA,TRBJ2-1,CASSLGLARRYNEQFF,TGTGCCAGCAGCTTAGGTCTTGCTAGAAGATACAATGAGCAGTTCTTC
TRBV25-1,TRBD1,NA,TRBJ2-2,CASSGGQGYTGELFF,TGTGCCAGCAGTGGGGGACAGGGTTACACCGGGGAGCTGTTTTTT
TRBV5-6,NA,NA,TRBJ1-6,CASSLGEALHF,TGTGCCAGCAGCTTGGGGGAGGCCCTCCACTTT
TRBV21-1,NA,NA,TRBJ2-5,CASSGTGGETQYF,TGTGCCAGCAGCGGGACAGGAGGCGAGACCCAGTACTTC
TRBV4-1,TRBD1,NA,TRBJ2-3,CASVDRGHTDTQYF,TGCGCCAGCGTCGACAGGGGACACACAGATACGCAGTATTTT
TRBV6-2/TRBV6-3,NA,NA,TRBJ1-2,CASSYPGEVATF,TGTGCCAGCAGTTACCCGGGGGAGGTGGCCACCTTC
TRBV15,TRBD1,once,TRBJ2-3,CATSRQGQGGDTQYF,TGTGCCACCAGCAGGCAGGGACAGGGCGGCGATACGCAGTATTTT
TRBV4-1,TRBD2,once,TRBJ2-2,CASSVGLARTGELFF,TGCGCCAGCAGCGTCGGACTAGCAAGAACCGGGGAGCTGTTTTTT